What follows are 27 T cell receptor beta chains derived from one specimen sequenced in a study of shared clonotypes between healthy human individuals. Cells designated naive CD8 were CD45RO-negative and were positively selected for CCR7, with terminally differentiated effector memory CD45RA+ cells excluded. The protocol was immunoSEQ multiplex PCR, while the TCRdb copy is restricted to in-frame clones and leaves out a portion. The sample holds hundreds of thousands of clones, roughly 98% seen once. The sequencing input was naive CD8+ T cells sorted from blood. These TCRs come from a man between 25 and 39 years old in good health.

V usage is TRBV25-1 and J usage is TRBJ2-3, with D unresolved. CDR3 length: 13 residues. From germline, CDR1 is MGHDK and CDR2 SYGVNS. The V gene lost 4 bases and the J gene lost 0 bases, with 5 bases spanning the gap. CDR3 protein: CASSGMSTDTQYF. CDR3 DNA: TGTGCCAGCAGTGGTATGAGCACAGATACGCAGTATTTT.

The chain carries TRBV5-4 and TRBJ2-3, with D perhaps matching TRBD1 (6 bases). CDR3 length equals 18 residues. Trimming left V 1 base short and J 0 bases short, with 18 bases between. From germline, CDR1 is SGHNT and CDR2 YYREEE (reference sequence). The CDR3 reads CASSLMGAQTPSTDTQYF. The CDR3 coding sequence is TGTGCCAGCAGCTTGATGGGGGCGCAGACGCCTAGCACAGATACGCAGTATTTT.

This chain connects TRBV29-1 to TRBJ2-1; TRBD1 aligns across 10 bases. The CDR3 contains 14 residues. In germline, CDR1 is SQVTM, CDR2 ANQGSEA. V was clipped by 2 bases and J by 7 bases; unmatched bases: 5. For the CDR3, the DNA is TGCAGCGTTGAACGACAGGGGGCAGGGAATGAGCAGTTCTTC. Protein product: CSVERQGAGNEQFF.

The chain carries TRBV9 and TRBJ2-1, with D possibly TRBD1 on 5 matching bases. The CDR3 sequence is 14 residues long. Germline V CDR1 and CDR2: SGDLS, YYNGEE. Trimming took 3 bases from V and 8 from J, leaving 15 bases between them. The CDR3 DNA reads as TGTGCCAGCAGCGGGACAATAAGAGGCGATGAGCAGTTCTTC. It translates to CASSGTIRGDEQFF.

This sequence joins TRBV10-3 and TRBJ1-2; TRBD1 matches 7 bases. CDR1 and CDR2 (germline): ENHRY, SYGVKD. Trimming at V came to 7 bases and at J to 7 bases, leaving 6 bases not matched to a gene. The length of the CDR3 is 12 residues. This CDR3 is CAITTGPTGYTF. In nucleotides, the CDR3 is TGTGCCATCACGACAGGGCCAACTGGCTACACCTTC.

The chain combines TRBV7-9 with TRBJ2-7; 8 bases are a match to TRBD2. CDR1 is SEHNR, CDR2 FQNEAQ, per germline (reference sequence). The length of the CDR3 is 15 residues. Trimming at V came to 2 bases and at J to 3 bases, leaving 6 bases not matched to a gene. As DNA, the CDR3 is TGTGCCAGCAGCTTACCCCGGACTAGCAGCTACGAGCAGTACTTC. Protein product: CASSLPRTSSYEQYF.

The gene calls are TRBV27 and TRBJ2-1; D remains ambiguous. The V end lost 2 bases, the J end lost 13 bases, and 18 bases lay between the germline ends. This CDR3 spans 14 amino acids. The germline gives CDR1 MNHEY, CDR2 SMNVEV (reference sequence). CDR3 sequence reads: CASSLQWTAATQFF. The CDR3, as DNA: TGTGCCAGCAGTTTACAATGGACCGCCGCCACTCAGTTCTTC.

The rearrangement joins TRBV7-8 to TRBJ1-5; the D is unclear. The length of the CDR3 is 15 residues. In germline, CDR1 is SGHVS, CDR2 FQNEAQ. Trimming pared 0 bases from V and 5 bases from J, leaving 11 bases between. This CDR3 reads CASSLARYGDQPQHF. CDR3 in DNA: TGTGCCAGCAGCTTAGCGCGATACGGAGATCAGCCCCAGCATTTT.

This chain uses TRBV27 with TRBJ2-1; 11 nucleotides line up with TRBD1. This CDR3 is 16 amino acids long. Trimming cost V 3 bases and J 6 bases; bases outside gene matches: 7. Germline V CDR1 and CDR2: MNHEY, SMNVEV (reference sequence). The CDR3 DNA reads as TGTGCCAGCAGTTTCGCCCGGGACAGGGGGGTCAATGAGCAGTTCTTC. It is translated as CASSFARDRGVNEQFF.

This clone was recorded once. The V gene is TRBV29-1, the J gene TRBJ1-5; 8 nucleotides line up with TRBD1. With 7 bases clipped from V and 5 bases from J, the junction kept 7 bases outside the gene matches. The CDR3 totals 13 residues. CDR1 is SQVTM and CDR2 is ANQGSEA in the germline V gene. Here the CDR3 reads CSALTGGDQPQHF. CDR3 in DNA: TGCAGCGCACTAACAGGGGGAGATCAGCCCCAGCATTTT.

Details on this clone: Different DNA sequences within this sample yield the same CDR3. The gene calls are TRBV9 and TRBJ2-5; TRBD2 aligns across 7 bases. V trimming: 2 bases; J trimming: 2 bases; junction bases outside the gene matches: 3. The CDR3 runs 14 residues. Germline V CDR1 and CDR2: SGDLS, YYNGEE. The CDR3 DNA reads TGTGCCAGCAGCGTGAGCGGGGCTCAAGAGACCCAGTACTTC. Its translation is CASSVSGAQETQYF. The full variable domain, with the rest looked up from reference TRBV9 and TRBJ2-5, is DSGVTQTPKHLITATGQRVTLRCSPRSGDLSVYWYQQSLDQGLQFLIQYYNGEERAKGNILERFSAQQFPDLHSELNLSSLELGDSALYFCASSVSGAQETQYFGPGTRLLVL.

The chain joins TRBV2 to TRBJ2-7; the D gene is possibly TRBD2 (5 bases). V dropped 6 bases and J dropped 5 bases, with 11 bases sitting between them. CDR1 is SNHLY, CDR2 FYNNEI, per germline. The CDR3 has 12 residues. CDR3 residues: CASRVKGDEQYF. CDR3 nucleotides: TGTGCCAGCAGGGTGAAGGGAGACGAGCAGTACTTC.

The chain joins TRBV19 to TRBJ2-7; a possible D gene is TRBD1 (6 bases). Trimming cost V 5 bases and J 3 bases, with 14 bases left between them. Germline V gene sequence: CDR1 LNHDA, CDR2 SQIVND (reference sequence). The CDR3 loop spans 14 amino acids. This CDR3 reads CASSRTQQGYEQYF. CDR3 bases: TGTGCCAGTAGTCGCACCCAACAGGGCTACGAGCAGTACTTC. Full variable domain (rest looked up from reference TRBV19 and TRBJ2-7): DGGITQSPKYLFRKEGQNVTLSCEQNLNHDAMYWYRQDPGQGLRLIYYSQIVNDFQKGDIAEGYSVSREKKESFPLTVTSAQKNPTAFYLCASSRTQQGYEQYFGPGTRLTVT.

This clone is a singleton in its sample. The chain employs TRBV27 and TRBJ2-7; no definite D call. The V end lost 0 bases, the J end lost 7 bases, and 13 bases lay between the germline ends. Germline CDR1 is MNHEY and CDR2 is SMNVEV (reference sequence). CDR3 length: 14 residues. The CDR3 region is CASSLSRQGREQYF. DNA of the CDR3: TGTGCCAGCAGTTTATCGCGGCAAGGAAGAGAGCAGTACTTC.

The chain is built from TRBV7-2 and TRBJ1-4; the D gene is possibly TRBD1 (5 bases). CDR1 is SGHTA, CDR2 FQGNSA, per germline. The CDR3 covers 12 residues. Trimming removed 1 base from V and 8 bases from J, with 5 bases in between. CDR3 sequence reads: CASSLGGEKLFF. For the CDR3, the DNA is TGTGCCAGCAGCTTAGGGGGCGAAAAACTGTTTTTT. Full variable domain (missing parts from reference TRBV7-2 and TRBJ1-4): GAGVSQSPSNKVTEKGKDVELRCDPISGHTALYWYRQSLGQGLEFLIYFQGNSAPDKSGLPSDRFSAERTGGSVSTLTIQRTQQEDSAVYLCASSLGGEKLFFGSGTQLSVL.

This clone came up a few times. The chain carries TRBV7-2 and TRBJ1-5; D is uncertain. Germline values: CDR1 SGHTA, CDR2 FQGNSA. V gave up 3 bases and J gave up 7 bases, with 13 bases separating them. This CDR3 contains 14 residues. The CDR3 loop reads CASSLSVSEQPQHF. The DNA for the CDR3 is TGTGCCAGCAGCTTGTCCGTCTCCGAACAGCCCCAGCATTTT.

J is TRBJ1-2 and V is TRBV11-2, with 8 bases identical to TRBD1. J gave up 3 bases and V 1 base, and 7 bases lay outside the gene matches. The CDR3 sequence is 16 residues long. The germline V gene encodes CDR1 SGHAT and CDR2 FQNNGV. Written as DNA, the CDR3 is TGTGCCAGCAGCTTAGGCACAGGGGGTATCCACTATGGCTACACCTTC. It encodes CASSLGTGGIHYGYTF.

The chain combines TRBV27 with TRBJ1-5, with D possibly being TRBD1 (5 bases). CDR3 length: 17 amino acids. Trimming pared 5 bases from V and 5 bases from J, leaving 22 bases between. Germline loops: CDR1 MNHEY, CDR2 SMNVEV (reference sequence). CDR3 amino acids: CASSVTRAYRGDQPQHF. CDR3 bases: TGTGCCAGCAGTGTAACTCGGGCCTACCGGGGGGATCAGCCCCAGCATTTT.

The chain recombines TRBV7-6 with TRBJ2-7; the match to TRBD1 covers 9 bases. CDR3 length: 15 residues. Germline trimming cut 1 base from V and 2 bases from J; bases unmatched to any gene: 3. CDR1 SGHVS and CDR2 FNYEAQ come from the germline V gene. The CDR3 loop is CASSLDRQGAYEQYF. The CDR3 nucleotides read TGTGCCAGCAGCTTAGACAGACAGGGGGCCTACGAGCAGTACTTC. Using reference TRBV7-6 and TRBJ2-7 for the parts outside the CDR3, the full variable domain is GAGVSQSPRYKVTKRGQDVALRCDPISGHVSLYWYRQALGQGPEFLTYFNYEAQQDKSGLPNDRFSAERPEGSISTLTIQRTEQRDSAMYRCASSLDRQGAYEQYFGPGTRLTVT.

This chain uses TRBV11-2 with TRBJ1-3; D may be TRBD1 (6 bases). From germline, CDR1 is SGHAT and CDR2 FQNNGV. This CDR3 has 18 amino acids. V lost 5 bases and J 3 bases, leaving 23 bases between the germline ends. CDR3: CASSPLKSGARSGNTIYF. In DNA form, the CDR3 reads TGTGCCAGCAGCCCCCTTAAGTCGGGGGCGCGAAGTGGAAACACCATATATTTT.

The rearrangement uses TRBV7-8 and TRBJ2-5, with a possible D match to TRBD2 (6 bases). The V and J ends lost 1 base and 3 bases respectively, with 15 bases between them. The CDR3 extends over 16 amino acids. In germline, CDR1 is SGHVS, CDR2 FQNEAQ. This CDR3 is CASSLEADWGEETQYF. The CDR3 DNA reads as TGTGCCAGCAGCTTAGAGGCTGATTGGGGGGAAGAGACCCAGTACTTC.

The chain recombines TRBV7-9 with TRBJ2-4, with 11 bases that match TRBD2. V was clipped by 7 bases and J by 5 bases; unmatched bases: 10. The germline V gene has CDR1 SEHNR and CDR2 FQNEAQ (reference sequence). The CDR3 has 16 amino acids. CDR3 in amino acids: CASTPPGLADQNIQYF. DNA of the CDR3: TGTGCCAGCACCCCCCCGGGACTAGCGGACCAAAACATTCAGTACTTC.

This clone was seen once. The V call is TRBV27, the J call TRBJ1-1; possibly TRBD1 for D (6 bases). The CDR3 extends over 14 amino acids. Germline CDR1 and CDR2: MNHEY and SMNVEV (reference sequence). Trimming cost V 6 bases and J 6 bases, with 17 bases left between them. CDR3 DNA sequence: TGTGCCAGCAGCCGGCTAGGGGGGGCCGCTGAAGCTTTCTTT. It codes for CASSRLGGAAEAFF.

This rearrangement joins TRBV10-3 to TRBJ2-1, with unresolved D. Trimming removed 8 bases from V and 2 bases from J, with 7 bases in between. The CDR3 runs to 12 residues. Germline V gene sequence: CDR1 ENHRY, CDR2 SYGVKD. The chain's CDR3 is CAIAITYNEQFF. CDR3 in DNA: TGTGCCATCGCCATTACCTACAATGAGCAGTTCTTC.

The chain employs TRBV11-2 and TRBJ2-3; 12 positions agree with TRBD2. The CDR3 loop spans 15 amino acids. Trimming removed 3 bases from V and 9 bases from J; junction bases left unmatched: 7. Germline V gives CDR1 SGHAT, CDR2 FQNNGV. This chain's CDR3 is CASSLTSGSLHTQYF. The CDR3 region has the DNA TGTGCCAGCAGCTTGACTAGCGGGAGTCTTCACACGCAGTATTTT. The full variable domain, completed using reference TRBV11-2 and TRBJ2-3, is EAGVAQSPRYKIIEKRQSVAFWCNPISGHATLYWYQQILGQGPKLLIQFQNNGVVDDSQLPKDRFSAERLKGVDSTLKIQPAKLEDSAVYLCASSLTSGSLHTQYFGPGTRLTVL.

The chain uses TRBV12-5 and TRBJ2-1; 13 bases match TRBD2. CDR3 length: 15 amino acids. The ends lost 5 bases at V and 5 bases at J; junction bases unmatched: 3. CDR1 LGHNT and CDR2 FRNRAP come from the germline V gene. This chain's CDR3 is CASGPGTSGNNEQFF. In DNA form, the CDR3 reads TGTGCTAGTGGTCCAGGGACTAGCGGGAACAATGAGCAGTTCTTC.

The CDR3 region has the DNA TGTGCCACCAGCAGAGGTATAACAGGAATACGATACGAGCAGTACTTC. Translating it yields CATSRGITGIRYEQYF. This rearrangement joins TRBV15 to TRBJ2-7, with a weak D call TRBD1 (5 bases). The V gene's germline CDR1 is LNHNV and CDR2 YYDKDF (reference sequence). The V end lost 1 base, the J end lost 4 bases, and 17 bases lay between the germline ends. The CDR3 consists of 16 residues.